This TCR beta chain is drawn from a study of T cells after yellow fever vaccination. Study in general: The fractions with low cell numbers were processed using SMART-Seq v4 Ultra Low Input.

CDR3 size: 15 residues. Germline lookup yields CDR1 SQVTM and CDR2 ANQGSEA. Notes on the study in general: Repertoires sorted by FACS could include abundant clonotypes that are contaminants from the bulk population. Most primary-vaccination clones reappeared after the booster (about 97% CD4, 85% to 90% CD8).

The sample holds a few counts of this clonotype. Its antigen is unknown. Compared with germline, one end of the junction differs, possibly owing to a read error. A universal primer site and UMIs were added as TCR cDNA was made by 5'RACE template switching. MiXCR was run by TCRdb on the 5' RACE reads, yielding one entry per CDR3 protein. Of 450,000 to 650,000 distinct CDR3 sequences detected, approximately 13% appear once; the ten largest clones hold around 15%. This clonotype was obtained from a young man who received the YFV17D yellow fever vaccine. The J gene is TRBJ2-5, the V gene TRBV29-1; D is unresolved. The sequencing here drew on PBMCs, taken on the day of the yellow fever booster vaccination. The CDR3: CSVETPHTPQATQYF. CDR3 nucleotide sequence: TGCAGCGTTGAGACTCCCCACACACCACAAGCGACCCAGTACTTC.